The T cell receptor (beta chain) under discussion was sequenced for a study of yellow fever vaccine responses in identical twins. Points from the study as a whole: Twins' vaccine T cell response reportedly gave the appearance of partial convergence and partial personalization.

The table lists this clonotype with a count of one. As yet, its antigen is unknown. Relative to the germline gene, one junction end is altered; a read error may explain this. MiXCR, applied by TCRdb to the RT-PCR reads, yields one record per CDR3 protein. The table shows a few thousand distinct CDR3 sequences, with 75% to 85% occurring only once. Looked up from germline, CDR1 is SGHTA and CDR2 is FQGTGA. This CDR3 comprises 18 residues. The TCR sequence derives from a female donor who received the yellow fever vaccine. Here the sequenced sample was T cells from blood (PBMCs), unsorted or a sorted subset (not recorded which), taken before or after yellow fever vaccination (not recorded which). This sequence joins TRBV7-3 and TRBJ2-2, with 9 bases fitting TRBD2. CDR3 coding DNA: TGTGCCAGCAGCTTAACGGTCGCGGGGGGGCCGAAAACCGGGGAGCTGTTTTTT. Its translation: CASSLTVAGGPKTGELFF. The variable domain in full, completed from reference TRBV7-3 and TRBJ2-2, reads GAGVSQTPSNKVTEKGKYVELRCDPISGHTALYWYRQSLGQGPEFLIYFQGTGAADDSGLPNDRFFAVRPEGSVSTLKIQRTERGDSAVYLCASSLTVAGGPKTGELFFGEGSRLTVL.